A single count supports the clone carrying this TCR beta chain. The antigen is undetermined. Genomic DNA (from each subset) was split evenly across several immunoSEQ plates. The repertoire was sequenced with immunoSEQ multiplex PCR; TCRdb's copy has only in-frame clones and lacks some. The sample has some 1.4 million clones; more than 95% are singletons. This sample was included in a study of shared clonotypes between healthy human individuals. General observations from the study: Larger estimated richness was generally recorded for naive subsets relative to memory subsets. Non-shared clonotypes showed lower generation probabilities than clonotypes common to all four donors.

Participating donors were healthy, HIV-negative adults free of recent acute infections or vaccinations. This receptor was identified in a man aged 25-45 years in good health. Sequenced: naive CD4+ T cells sorted from blood. As to subset: CD45RA+ positively selected.

Written as DNA, the CDR3 is TGTGCCAGCCGAAGGGCCGGGGTGTATGGCTACACCTTC. This translates into CASRRAGVYGYTF. V is TRBV27 and J is TRBJ1-2, with D uncertain. Trimming pared 8 bases from V and 5 bases from J, leaving 15 bases between. CDR3 size: 13 residues. Germline lookup yields CDR1 MNHEY and CDR2 SMNVEV (reference sequence).